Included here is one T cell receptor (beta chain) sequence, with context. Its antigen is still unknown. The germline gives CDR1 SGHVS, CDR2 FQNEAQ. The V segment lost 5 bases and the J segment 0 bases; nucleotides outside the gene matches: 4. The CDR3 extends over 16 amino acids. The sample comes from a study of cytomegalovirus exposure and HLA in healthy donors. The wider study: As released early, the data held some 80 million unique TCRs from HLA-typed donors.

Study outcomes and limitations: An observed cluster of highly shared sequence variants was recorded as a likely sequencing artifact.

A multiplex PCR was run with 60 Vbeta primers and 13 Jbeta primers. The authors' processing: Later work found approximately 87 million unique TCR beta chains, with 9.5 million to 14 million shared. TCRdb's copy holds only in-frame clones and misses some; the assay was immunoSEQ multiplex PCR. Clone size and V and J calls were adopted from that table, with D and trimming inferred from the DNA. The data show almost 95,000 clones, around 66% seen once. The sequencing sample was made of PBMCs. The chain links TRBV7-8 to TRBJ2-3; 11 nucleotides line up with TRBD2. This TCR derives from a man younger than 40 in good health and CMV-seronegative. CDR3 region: CASSPRLAGSTDTQYF. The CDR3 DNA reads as TGTGCCAGCAGCCCGCGACTAGCGGGAAGCACAGATACGCAGTATTTT.